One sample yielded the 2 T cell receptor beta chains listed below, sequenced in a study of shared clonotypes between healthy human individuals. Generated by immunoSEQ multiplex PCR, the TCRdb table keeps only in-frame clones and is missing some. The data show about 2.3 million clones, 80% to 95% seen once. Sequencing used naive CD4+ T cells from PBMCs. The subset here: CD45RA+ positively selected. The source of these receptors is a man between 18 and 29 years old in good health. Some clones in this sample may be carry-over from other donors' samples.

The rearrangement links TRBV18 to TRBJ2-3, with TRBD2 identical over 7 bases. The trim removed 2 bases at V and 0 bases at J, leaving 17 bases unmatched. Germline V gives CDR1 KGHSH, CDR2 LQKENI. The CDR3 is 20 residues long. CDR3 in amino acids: CASSPYLGTVGGSSTDTQYF. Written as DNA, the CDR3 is TGTGCCAGCTCACCATATCTAGGGACGGTTGGCGGGAGCAGCACAGATACGCAGTATTTT.

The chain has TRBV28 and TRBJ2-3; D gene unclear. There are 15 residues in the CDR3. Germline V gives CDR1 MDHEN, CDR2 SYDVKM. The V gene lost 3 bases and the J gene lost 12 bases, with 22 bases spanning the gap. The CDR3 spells CASSFFERHRLIQYF. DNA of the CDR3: TGTGCCAGCAGTTTTTTTGAGAGGCATCGACTTATTCAGTATTTT. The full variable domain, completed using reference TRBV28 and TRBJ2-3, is DVKVTQSSRYLVKRTGEKVFLECVQDMDHENMFWYRQDPGLGLRLIYFSYDVKMKEKGDIPEGYSVSREKKERFSLILESASTNQTSMYLCASSFFERHRLIQYFGPGTRLTVL.